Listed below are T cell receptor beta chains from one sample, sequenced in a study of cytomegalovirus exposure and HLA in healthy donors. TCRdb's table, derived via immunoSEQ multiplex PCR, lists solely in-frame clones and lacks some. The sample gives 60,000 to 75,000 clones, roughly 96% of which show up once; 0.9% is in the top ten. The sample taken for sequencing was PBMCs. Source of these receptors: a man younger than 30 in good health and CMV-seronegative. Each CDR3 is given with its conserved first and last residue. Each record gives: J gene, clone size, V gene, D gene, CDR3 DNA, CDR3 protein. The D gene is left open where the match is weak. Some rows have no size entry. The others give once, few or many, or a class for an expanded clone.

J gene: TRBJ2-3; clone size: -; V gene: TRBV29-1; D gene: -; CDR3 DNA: TGCAGCGTTAAAACTACTCCTACCGCCACAGATACGCAGTATTTT; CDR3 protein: CSVKTTPTATDTQYF
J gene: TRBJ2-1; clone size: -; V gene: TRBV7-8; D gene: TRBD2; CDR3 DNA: TGTGCCAGCAGCACGGGCGGGCTAGCGGTGGGGGGAAATTACAATGAGCAGTTCTTC; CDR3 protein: CASSTGGLAVGGNYNEQFF
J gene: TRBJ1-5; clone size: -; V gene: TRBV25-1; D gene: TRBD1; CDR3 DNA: TGTGCCAGCAGTAGGACAGGGGGAAATCAGCCCCAGCATTTT; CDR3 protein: CASSRTGGNQPQHF
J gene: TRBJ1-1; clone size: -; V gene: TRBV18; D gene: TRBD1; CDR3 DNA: TGTGCCAGCTCACCCAGATCAGGGGGCGGGAACACTGAAGCTTTCTTT; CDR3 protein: CASSPRSGGGNTEAFF
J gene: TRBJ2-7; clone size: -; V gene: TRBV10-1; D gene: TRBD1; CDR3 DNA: TGCGCCAGCAGTGAAGGGACAGGGGGCGAGCAGTACTTC; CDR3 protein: CASSEGTGGEQYF
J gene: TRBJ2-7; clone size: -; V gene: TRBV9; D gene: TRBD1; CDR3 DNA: TGTGCCAGCAGCGCCCGCACCGGGACAGGGGGAGACGAGCAGTACTTC; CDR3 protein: CASSARTGTGGDEQYF
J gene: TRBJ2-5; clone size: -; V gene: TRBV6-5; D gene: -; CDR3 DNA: TGTGCCAGCAGCCAAGCCAGGTTAGAGACCCAGTACTTC; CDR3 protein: CASSQARLETQYF
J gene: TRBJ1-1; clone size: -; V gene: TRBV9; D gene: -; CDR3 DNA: TGTGCCAGCAGCGCCACCCCCGGGAAAGAAGCTTTCTTT; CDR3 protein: CASSATPGKEAFF
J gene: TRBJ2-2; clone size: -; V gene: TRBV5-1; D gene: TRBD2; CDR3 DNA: TGCGCCAGCAGCTCCCGGGACAGCGGTAAACCGGGACTAGCGGGCGCGAACACCGGGGAGCTGTTTTTT; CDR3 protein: CASSSRDSGKPGLAGANTGELFF
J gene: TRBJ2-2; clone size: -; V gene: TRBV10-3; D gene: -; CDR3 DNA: TGTGCCATCAGTGGGTCCGGTTCAGGCACCGGGGAGCTGTTTTTT; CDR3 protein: CAISGSGSGTGELFF
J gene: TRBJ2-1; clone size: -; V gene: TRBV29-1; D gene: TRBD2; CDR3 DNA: TGCAGCGTTGCTAGCGGGAGGATTGGTGAGCAGTTCTTC; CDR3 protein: CSVASGRIGEQFF
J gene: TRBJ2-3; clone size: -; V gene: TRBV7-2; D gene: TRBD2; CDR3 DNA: TGTGCCAGCAGCTTAGAGGTGACTAGCGGAGAAACGCAGTATTTT; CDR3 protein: CASSLEVTSGETQYF
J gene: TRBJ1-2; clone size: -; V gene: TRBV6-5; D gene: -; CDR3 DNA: TGTGCCAGCAGTTCCCTGAGCAGGAGGGACTATGGCTACACCTTC; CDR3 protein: CASSSLSRRDYGYTF
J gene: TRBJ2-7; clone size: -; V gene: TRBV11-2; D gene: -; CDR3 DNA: TGTGCCAGCAGCTCCAGCTCCTACGAGCAGTACTTC; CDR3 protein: CASSSSSYEQYF
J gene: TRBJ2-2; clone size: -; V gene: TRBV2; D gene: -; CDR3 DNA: TGTGCCAGCAGTGATCAGCGGCTCACCGGGGAGCTGTTTTTT; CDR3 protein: CASSDQRLTGELFF
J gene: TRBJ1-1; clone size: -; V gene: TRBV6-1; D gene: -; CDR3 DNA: TGTGCCAGCAGTTTTCCCCCCCCTCCTGAAGCTTTCTTT; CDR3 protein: CASSFPPPPEAFF
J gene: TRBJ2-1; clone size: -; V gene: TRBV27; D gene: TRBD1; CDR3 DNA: TGTGCCAGCAGTACCGGACAGGGTGGTATAATCTACAATGAGCAGTTCTTC; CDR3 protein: CASSTGQGGIIYNEQFF
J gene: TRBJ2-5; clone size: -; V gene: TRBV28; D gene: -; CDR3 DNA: TGTGCCAGCAGTTTGCGTAGACAAGAGACCCAGTACTTC; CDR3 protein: CASSLRRQETQYF
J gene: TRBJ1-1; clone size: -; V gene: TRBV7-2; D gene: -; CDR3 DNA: TGTGCCAGCAGCTTTTCTGCGGCCACTGAAGCTTTCTTT; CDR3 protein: CASSFSAATEAFF
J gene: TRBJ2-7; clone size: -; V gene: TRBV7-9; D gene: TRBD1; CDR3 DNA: TGTGCCAGCAGCGCTAGGGACAGCCCTTCCGAGCAGTACTTC; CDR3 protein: CASSARDSPSEQYF
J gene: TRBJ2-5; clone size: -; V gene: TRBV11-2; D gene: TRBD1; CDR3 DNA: TGTGCCAGCAGCTTTAGGACAGGGGTCGAGACCCAGTACTTC; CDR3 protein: CASSFRTGVETQYF
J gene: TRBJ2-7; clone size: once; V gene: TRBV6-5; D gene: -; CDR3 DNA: TGTGCCAGCAGTTACATCTCGGGGGGCCGGGACGAGCAGTACTTC; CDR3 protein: CASSYISGGRDEQYF
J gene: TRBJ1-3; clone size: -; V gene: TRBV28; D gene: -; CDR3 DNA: TGTGCCAGCAGTTTAGGGGGGACTTCTGGAAACACCATATATTTT; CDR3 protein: CASSLGGTSGNTIYF
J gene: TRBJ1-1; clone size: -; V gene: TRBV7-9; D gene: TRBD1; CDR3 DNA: TGTGCCAGCAGTACAGGGACAGGAGCTGAAGCTTTCTTT; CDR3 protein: CASSTGTGAEAFF
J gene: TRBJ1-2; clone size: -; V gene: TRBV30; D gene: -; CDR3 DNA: TGTGCCTGGAGTGTACTATCTTCTGGGAGGGGCTATGGCTACACCTTC; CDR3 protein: CAWSVLSSGRGYGYTF
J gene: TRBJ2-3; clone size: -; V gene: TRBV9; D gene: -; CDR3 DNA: TGTGCCAGCAGCCCAACGGGGGAGGTATGGATAACAGATACGCAGTATTTT; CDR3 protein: CASSPTGEVWITDTQYF